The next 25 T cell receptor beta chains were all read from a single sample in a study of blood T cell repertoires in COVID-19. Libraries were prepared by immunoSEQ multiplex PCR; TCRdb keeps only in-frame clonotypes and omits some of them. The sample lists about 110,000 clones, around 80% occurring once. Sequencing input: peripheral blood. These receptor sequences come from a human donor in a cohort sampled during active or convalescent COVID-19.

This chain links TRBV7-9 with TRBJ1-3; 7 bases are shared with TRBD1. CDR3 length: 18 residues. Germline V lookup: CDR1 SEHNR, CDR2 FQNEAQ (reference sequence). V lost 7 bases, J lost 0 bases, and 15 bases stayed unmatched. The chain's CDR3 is CASTPTRDSGFSGNTIYF. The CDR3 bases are TGTGCCAGCACACCCACTCGGGACAGTGGATTCTCTGGAAACACCATATATTTT. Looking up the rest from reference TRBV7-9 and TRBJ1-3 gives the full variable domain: DTGVSQNPRHKITKRGQNVTFRCDPISEHNRLYWYRQTLGQGPEFLTYFQNEAQLEKSRLLSDRFSAERPKGSFSTLEIQRTEQGDSAMYLCASTPTRDSGFSGNTIYFGEGSWLTVV.

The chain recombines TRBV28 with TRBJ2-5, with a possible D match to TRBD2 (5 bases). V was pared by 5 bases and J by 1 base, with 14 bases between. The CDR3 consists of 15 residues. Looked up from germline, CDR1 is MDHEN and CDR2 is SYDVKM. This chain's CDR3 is CASSLLVGGQETQYF. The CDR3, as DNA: TGTGCCAGCAGTCTCCTAGTAGGAGGCCAAGAGACCCAGTACTTC.

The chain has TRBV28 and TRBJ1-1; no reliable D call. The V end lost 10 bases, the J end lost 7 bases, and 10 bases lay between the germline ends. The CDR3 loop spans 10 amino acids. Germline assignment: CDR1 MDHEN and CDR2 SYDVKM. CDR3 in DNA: TGTGCCATCGGGAGGGATGAAGCTTTCTTT. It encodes CAIGRDEAFF.

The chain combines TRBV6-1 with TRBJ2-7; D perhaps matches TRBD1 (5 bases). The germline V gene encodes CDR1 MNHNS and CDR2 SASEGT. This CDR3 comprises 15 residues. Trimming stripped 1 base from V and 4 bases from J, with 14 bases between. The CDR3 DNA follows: TGTGCCAGCAGTGAAGGGGCAGGGCCATTTTACGAGCAGTACTTC. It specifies CASSEGAGPFYEQYF.

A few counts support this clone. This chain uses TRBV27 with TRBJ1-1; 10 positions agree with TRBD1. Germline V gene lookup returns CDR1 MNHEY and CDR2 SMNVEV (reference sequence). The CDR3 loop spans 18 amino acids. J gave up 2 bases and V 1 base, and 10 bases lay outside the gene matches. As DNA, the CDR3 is TGTGCCAGCAGTTTATATGGGGTGACAGGGGGCGATAACACTGAAGCTTTCTTT. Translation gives CASSLYGVTGGDNTEAFF.

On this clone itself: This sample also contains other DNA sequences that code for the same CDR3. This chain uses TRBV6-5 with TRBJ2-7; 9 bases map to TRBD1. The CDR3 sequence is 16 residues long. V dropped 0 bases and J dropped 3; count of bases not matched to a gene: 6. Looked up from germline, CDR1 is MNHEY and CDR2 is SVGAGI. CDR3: CASSYSFGTGYYEQYF. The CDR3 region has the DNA TGTGCCAGCAGTTACTCGTTTGGGACAGGGTACTACGAGCAGTACTTC.

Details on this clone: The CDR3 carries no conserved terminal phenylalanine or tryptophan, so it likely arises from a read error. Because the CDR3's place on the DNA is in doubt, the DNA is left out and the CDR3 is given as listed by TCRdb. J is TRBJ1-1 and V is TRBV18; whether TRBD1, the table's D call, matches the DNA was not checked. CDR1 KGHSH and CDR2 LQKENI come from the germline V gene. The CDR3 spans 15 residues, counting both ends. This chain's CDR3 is CASSSYPYRGSTFVV.

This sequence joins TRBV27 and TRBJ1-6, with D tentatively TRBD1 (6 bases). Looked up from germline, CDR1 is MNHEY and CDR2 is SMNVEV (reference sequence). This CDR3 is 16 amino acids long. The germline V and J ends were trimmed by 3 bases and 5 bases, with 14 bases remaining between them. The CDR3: CASSFRGGQNNSPLHF. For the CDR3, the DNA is TGTGCCAGCAGTTTTCGTGGAGGACAGAATAATTCACCCCTCCACTTT.

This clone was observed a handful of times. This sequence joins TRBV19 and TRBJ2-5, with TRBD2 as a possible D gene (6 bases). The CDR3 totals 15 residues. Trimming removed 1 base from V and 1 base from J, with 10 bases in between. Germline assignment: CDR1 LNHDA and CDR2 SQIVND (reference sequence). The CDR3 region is CASSIGGGIQETQYF. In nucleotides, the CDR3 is TGTGCCAGTAGTATAGGTGGGGGGATCCAAGAGACCCAGTACTTC.

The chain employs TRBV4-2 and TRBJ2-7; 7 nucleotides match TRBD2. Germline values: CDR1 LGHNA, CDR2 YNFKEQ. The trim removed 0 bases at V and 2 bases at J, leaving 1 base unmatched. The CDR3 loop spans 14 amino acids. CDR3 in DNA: TGTGCCAGCAGCCAAGACCTAGCGGCCTACGAGCAGTACTTC. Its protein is CASSQDLAAYEQYF.

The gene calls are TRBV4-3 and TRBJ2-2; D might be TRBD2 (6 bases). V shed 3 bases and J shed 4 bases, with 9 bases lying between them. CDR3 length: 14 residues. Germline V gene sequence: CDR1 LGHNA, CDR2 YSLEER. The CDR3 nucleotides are TGCGCCAGCAGCCAGACTAGACCCACCGGGGAGCTGTTTTTT. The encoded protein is CASSQTRPTGELFF.

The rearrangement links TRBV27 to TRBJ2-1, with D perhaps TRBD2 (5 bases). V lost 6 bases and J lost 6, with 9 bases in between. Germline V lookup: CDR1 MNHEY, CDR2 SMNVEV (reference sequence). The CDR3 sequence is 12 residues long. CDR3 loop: CASRSGINEQFF. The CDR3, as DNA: TGTGCCAGCAGGTCCGGGATCAATGAGCAGTTCTTC.

This CDR3 reads CATSRDSNGGYEQYF. As DNA, the CDR3 is TGTGCCACCAGCAGAGACAGCAACGGGGGGTATGAGCAGTACTTC. The chain couples TRBV15 to TRBJ2-7; 7 bases line up with TRBD2. With 0 bases clipped from V and 7 bases from J, the junction kept 9 bases outside the gene matches. The CDR3 spans 15 residues. Germline V CDR1 and CDR2: LNHNV, YYDKDF (reference sequence).

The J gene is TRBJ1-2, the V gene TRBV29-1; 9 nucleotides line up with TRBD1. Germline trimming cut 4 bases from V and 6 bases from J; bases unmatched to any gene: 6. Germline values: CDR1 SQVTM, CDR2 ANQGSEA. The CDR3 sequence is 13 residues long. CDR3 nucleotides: TGCAGCGTTGCACGACAGGGGGAGGATGGCTACACCTTC. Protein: CSVARQGEDGYTF.

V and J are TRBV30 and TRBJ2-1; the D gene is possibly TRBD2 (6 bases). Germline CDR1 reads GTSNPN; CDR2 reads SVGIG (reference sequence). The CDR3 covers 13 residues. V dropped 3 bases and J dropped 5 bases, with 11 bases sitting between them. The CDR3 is CAWSQRVDNEQFF. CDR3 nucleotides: TGTGCCTGGAGCCAGCGGGTGGACAATGAGCAGTTCTTC.

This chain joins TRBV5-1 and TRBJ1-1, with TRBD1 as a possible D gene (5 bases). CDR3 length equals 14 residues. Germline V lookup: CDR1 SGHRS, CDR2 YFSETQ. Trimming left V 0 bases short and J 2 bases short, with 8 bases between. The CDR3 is CASSLGQSNTEAFF. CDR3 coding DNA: TGCGCCAGCAGCTTGGGACAGTCCAACACTGAAGCTTTCTTT.

CDR3 in DNA: TGTGCCAGCAGCCCCTCGCGGGGTCATGGCTACACCTTC. This encodes CASSPSRGHGYTF. J is TRBJ1-2 and V is TRBV7-3; no firm D call. The CDR3 is made up of 13 amino acids. CDR1 and CDR2 (germline): SGHTA, FQGTGA. V shed 5 bases and J shed 6 bases, with 13 bases lying between them.

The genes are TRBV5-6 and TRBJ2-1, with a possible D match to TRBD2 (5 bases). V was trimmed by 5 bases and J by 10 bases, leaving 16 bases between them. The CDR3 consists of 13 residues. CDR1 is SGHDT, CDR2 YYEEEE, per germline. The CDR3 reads CASSYSARLEQFF. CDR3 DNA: TGTGCCAGCAGTTATAGCGCGAGACTCGAGCAGTTCTTC. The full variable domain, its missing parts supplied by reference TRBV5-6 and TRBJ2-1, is DAGVTQSPTHLIKTRGQQVTLRCSPKSGHDTVSWYQQALGQGPQFIFQYYEEEERQRGNFPDRFSGHQFPNYSSELNVNALLLGDSALYLCASSYSARLEQFFGPGTRLTVL.

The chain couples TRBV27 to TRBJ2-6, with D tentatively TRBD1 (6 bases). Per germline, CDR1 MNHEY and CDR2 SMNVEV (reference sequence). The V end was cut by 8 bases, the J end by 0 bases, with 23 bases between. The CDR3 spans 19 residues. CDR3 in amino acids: CASGTPAGTRGSGANVLTF. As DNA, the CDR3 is TGTGCCAGCGGGACACCTGCCGGGACACGGGGCTCTGGGGCCAACGTCCTGACTTTC.

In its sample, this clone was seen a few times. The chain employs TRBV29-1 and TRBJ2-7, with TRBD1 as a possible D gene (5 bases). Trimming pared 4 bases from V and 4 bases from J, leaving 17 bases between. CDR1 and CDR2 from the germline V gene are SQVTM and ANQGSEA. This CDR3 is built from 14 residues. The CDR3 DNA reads TGCAGCGTTGGAGACCCAGGGAACCTTTACGAGCAGTACTTC. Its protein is CSVGDPGNLYEQYF.

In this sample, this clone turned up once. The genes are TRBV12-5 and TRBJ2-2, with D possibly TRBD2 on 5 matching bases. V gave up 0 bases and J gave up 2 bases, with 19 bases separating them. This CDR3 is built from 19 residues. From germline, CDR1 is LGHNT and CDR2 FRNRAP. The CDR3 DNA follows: TGTGCTAGTGGTTTGGTCTTGGACTTGACGTCTCCAAACACCGGGGAGCTGTTTTTT. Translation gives CASGLVLDLTSPNTGELFF.

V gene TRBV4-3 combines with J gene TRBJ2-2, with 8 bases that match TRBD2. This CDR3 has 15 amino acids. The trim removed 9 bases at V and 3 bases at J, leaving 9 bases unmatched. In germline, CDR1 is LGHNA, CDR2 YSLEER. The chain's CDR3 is CASSEASGHTGELFF. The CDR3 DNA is TGCGCCAGTTCGGAGGCTAGCGGGCACACCGGGGAGCTGTTTTTT.

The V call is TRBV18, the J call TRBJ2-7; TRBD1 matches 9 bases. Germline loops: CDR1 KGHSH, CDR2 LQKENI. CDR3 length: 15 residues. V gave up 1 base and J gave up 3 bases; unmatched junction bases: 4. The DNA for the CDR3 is TGTGCCAGCTCACCACTCCGGGACAGGGTCTACGAGCAGTACTTC. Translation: CASSPLRDRVYEQYF.

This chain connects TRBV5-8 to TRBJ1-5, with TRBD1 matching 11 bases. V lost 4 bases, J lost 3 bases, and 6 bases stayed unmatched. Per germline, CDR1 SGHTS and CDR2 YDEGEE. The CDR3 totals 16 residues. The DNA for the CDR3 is TGTGCCAGCAGCCCCGGACAGGGGGCCGACAATCAGCCCCAGCATTTT. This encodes CASSPGQGADNQPQHF.

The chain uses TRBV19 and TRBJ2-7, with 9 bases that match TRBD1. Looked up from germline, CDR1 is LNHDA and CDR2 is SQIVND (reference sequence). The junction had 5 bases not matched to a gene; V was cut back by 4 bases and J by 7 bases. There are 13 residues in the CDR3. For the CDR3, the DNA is TGTGCCAGTAGTAAGGACAGGGGTTGGGAGCAGTACTTC. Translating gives CASSKDRGWEQYF.